The present T cell receptor (beta chain) was sequenced within a study of T-cell reconstitution after alpha-beta-depleted transplantation in children. Unique molecular identifiers were incorporated when the TCRbeta library was constructed. TCRdb recomputed calls from the PCR reads with MiXCR, one row per CDR3 protein. The sample has some 550,000 distinct CDR3 sequences, approximately 20% seen once. This CDR3 has 14 residues. Trimming removed 5 bases from V and 3 bases from J; junction bases left unmatched: 6. Looked up from germline, CDR1 is SGHVS and CDR2 is FQNEAQ. This clonotype was counted between two and nine times.

The material sequenced was PBMCs from the stem cell graft donor, taken from the stem cell graft. The clonotype originates from a human donor who donated a stem cell graft to a child with acute lymphoblastic leukemia. V is TRBV7-8 and J is TRBJ1-1, with 7 bases aligning to TRBD1. CDR3: CASSPDREDTEAFF. Written as DNA, the CDR3 is TGTGCCAGCAGCCCTGACAGGGAAGACACTGAAGCTTTCTTT.